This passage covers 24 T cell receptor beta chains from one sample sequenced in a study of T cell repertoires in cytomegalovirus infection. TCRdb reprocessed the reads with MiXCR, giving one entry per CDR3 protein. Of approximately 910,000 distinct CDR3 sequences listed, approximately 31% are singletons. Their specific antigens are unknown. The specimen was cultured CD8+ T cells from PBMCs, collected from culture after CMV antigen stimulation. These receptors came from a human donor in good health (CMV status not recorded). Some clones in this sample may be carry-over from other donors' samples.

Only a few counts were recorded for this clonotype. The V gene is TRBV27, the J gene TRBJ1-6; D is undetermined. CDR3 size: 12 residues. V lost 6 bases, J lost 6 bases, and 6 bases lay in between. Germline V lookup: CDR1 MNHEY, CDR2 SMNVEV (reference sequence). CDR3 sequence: CASRSGNSPLHF. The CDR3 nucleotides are TGTGCCAGCAGAAGTGGTAATTCACCCCTCCACTTT.

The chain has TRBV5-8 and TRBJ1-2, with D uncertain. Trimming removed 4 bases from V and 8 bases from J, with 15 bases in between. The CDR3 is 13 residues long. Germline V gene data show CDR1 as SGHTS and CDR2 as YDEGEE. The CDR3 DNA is TGTGCCAGCAGCGGGGTGGCAGGAAAAGGCTACACCTTC. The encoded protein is CASSGVAGKGYTF.

The CDR3 sequence is CASSSPPYGYTF. The CDR3 DNA follows: TGTGCCAGCAGTTCCCCCCCCTATGGCTACACCTTC. The chain is built from TRBV9 and TRBJ1-2, with no clear D. Germline assignment: CDR1 SGDLS and CDR2 YYNGEE. V lost 5 bases, J lost 4 bases, and 9 bases lay in between. CDR3 size: 12 residues.

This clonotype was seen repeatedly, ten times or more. This CDR3 is CASSLSQGGGNTEAFF. The CDR3 coding sequence is TGTGCCAGCAGTTTAAGCCAGGGAGGGGGGAACACTGAAGCTTTCTTT. The chain is built from TRBV12-3 or TRBV12-4 and TRBJ1-1, with TRBD1 as a possible D gene (6 bases). Deletions cut 2 bases from V and 1 base from J, with 14 bases between. The CDR3 has 16 amino acids.

CDR3: CASSEPGTPLYEQYF. The DNA of the CDR3 is TGTGCCAGCAGTGAGCCCGGGACCCCTCTCTACGAGCAGTACTTC. This chain connects TRBV2 to TRBJ2-7; the D gene could be TRBD1 or TRBD2 (5 bases each). The CDR3 runs 15 residues. Germline lookup yields CDR1 SNHLY and CDR2 FYNNEI. Trimming stripped 3 bases from V and 3 bases from J, with 15 bases between.

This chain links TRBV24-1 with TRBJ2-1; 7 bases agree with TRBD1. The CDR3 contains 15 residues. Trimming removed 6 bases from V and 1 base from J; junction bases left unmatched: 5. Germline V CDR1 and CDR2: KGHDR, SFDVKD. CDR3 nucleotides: TGTGCCACCAGTACCACAGGGGTATCCTACAATGAGCAGTTCTTC. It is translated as CATSTTGVSYNEQFF.

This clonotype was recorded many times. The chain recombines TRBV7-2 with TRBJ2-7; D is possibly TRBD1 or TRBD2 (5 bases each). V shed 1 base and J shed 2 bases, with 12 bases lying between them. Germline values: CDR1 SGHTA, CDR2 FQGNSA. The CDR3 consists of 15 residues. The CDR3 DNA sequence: TGTGCCAGCAGCTTAGGGTTGAGGGGAGCCTACGAGCAGTACGTC. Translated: CASSLGLRGAYEQYV.

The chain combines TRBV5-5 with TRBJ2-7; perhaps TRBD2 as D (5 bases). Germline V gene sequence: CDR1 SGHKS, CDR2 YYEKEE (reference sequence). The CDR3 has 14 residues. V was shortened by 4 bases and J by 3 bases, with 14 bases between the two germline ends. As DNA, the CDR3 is TGTGCCAGCAGCCCCGAGGGCAGGTTCTACGAGCAGTACTTC. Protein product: CASSPEGRFYEQYF.

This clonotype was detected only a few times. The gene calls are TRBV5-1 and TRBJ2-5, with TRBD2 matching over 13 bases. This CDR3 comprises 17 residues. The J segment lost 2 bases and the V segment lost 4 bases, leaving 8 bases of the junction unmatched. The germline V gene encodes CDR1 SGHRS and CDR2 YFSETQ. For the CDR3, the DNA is TGCGCCAGCAGCAGAATGGGACTAGCGGGACCTCAAGAGACCCAGTACTTC. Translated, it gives CASSRMGLAGPQETQYF. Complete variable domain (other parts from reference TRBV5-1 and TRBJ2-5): KAGVTQTPRYLIKTRGQQVTLSCSPISGHRSVSWYQQTPGQGLQFLFEYFSETQRNKGNFPGRFSGRQFSNSRSEMNVSTLELGDSALYLCASSRMGLAGPQETQYFGPGTRLLVL.

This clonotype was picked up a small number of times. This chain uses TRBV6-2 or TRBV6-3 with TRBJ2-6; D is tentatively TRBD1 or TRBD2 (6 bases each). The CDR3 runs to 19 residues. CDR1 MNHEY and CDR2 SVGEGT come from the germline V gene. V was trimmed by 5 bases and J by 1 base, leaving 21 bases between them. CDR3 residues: CASSNDTGATLSGANVLTF. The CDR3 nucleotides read TGTGCCAGCAGTAACGACACGGGGGCGACCTTATCTGGGGCCAACGTCCTGACTTTC.

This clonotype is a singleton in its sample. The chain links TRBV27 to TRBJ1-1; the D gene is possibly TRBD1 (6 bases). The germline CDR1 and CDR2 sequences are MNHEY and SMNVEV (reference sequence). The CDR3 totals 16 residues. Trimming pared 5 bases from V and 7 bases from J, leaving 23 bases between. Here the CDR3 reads CASSPSGDGVNFEAFF. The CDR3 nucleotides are TGTGCCAGCAGTCCATCAGGGGACGGAGTAAATTTTGAAGCTTTCTTT.

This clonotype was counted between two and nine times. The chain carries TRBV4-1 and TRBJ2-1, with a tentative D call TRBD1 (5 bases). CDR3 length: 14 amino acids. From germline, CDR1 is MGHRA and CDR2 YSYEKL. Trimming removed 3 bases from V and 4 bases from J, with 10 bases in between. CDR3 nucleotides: TGCGCCAGCAGCCAGTCCGACAGTTACAATGAGCAGTTCTTC. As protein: CASSQSDSYNEQFF.

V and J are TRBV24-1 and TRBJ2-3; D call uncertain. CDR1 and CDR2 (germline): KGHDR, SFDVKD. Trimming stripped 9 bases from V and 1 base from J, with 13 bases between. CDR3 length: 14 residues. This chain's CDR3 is CATSAARGTDTQYF. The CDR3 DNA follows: TGTGCCACCTCGGCCGCCCGGGGCACAGATACGCAGTATTTT.

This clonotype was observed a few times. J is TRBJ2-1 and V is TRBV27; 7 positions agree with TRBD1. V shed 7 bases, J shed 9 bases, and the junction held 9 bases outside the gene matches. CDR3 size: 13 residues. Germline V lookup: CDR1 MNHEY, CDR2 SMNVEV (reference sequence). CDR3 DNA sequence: TGTGCCAGCACAGGCACGGACAGGCTTGAGCAGTTCTTC. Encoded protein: CASTGTDRLEQFF.

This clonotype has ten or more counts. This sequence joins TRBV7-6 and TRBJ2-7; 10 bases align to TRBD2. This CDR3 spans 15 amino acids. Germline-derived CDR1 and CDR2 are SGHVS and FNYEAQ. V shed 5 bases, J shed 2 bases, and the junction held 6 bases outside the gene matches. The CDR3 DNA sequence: TGTGCCAGCAGCCCTGGACTAGCGGCTACCTACGAGCAGTACTTC. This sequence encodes CASSPGLAATYEQYF.

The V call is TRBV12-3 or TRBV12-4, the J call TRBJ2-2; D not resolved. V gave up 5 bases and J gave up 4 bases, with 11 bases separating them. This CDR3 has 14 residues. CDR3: CASSPLGFTGELFF. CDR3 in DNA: TGTGCCAGCAGTCCCTTGGGGTTCACCGGGGAGCTGTTTTTT.

The CDR3 is CASSPGTGSQETQYF. CDR3 sequence (DNA): TGTGCCAGCAGCCCCGGGACAGGGAGCCAAGAGACCCAGTACTTC. The chain couples TRBV6-2 or TRBV6-3 to TRBJ2-5, with 9 bases matching TRBD1. CDR1 and CDR2 from the germline V gene are MNHEY and SVGEGT. The V and J ends lost 6 bases and 1 base, in that order; junction bases with no gene match: 6. CDR3 size: 15 residues.

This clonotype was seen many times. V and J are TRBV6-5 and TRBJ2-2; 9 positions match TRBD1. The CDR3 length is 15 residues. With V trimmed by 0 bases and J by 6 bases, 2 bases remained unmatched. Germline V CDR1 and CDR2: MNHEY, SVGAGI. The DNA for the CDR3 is TGTGCCAGCAGTTACTCGCGGACAGGGGCCGGGGAGCTGTTTTTT. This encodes CASSYSRTGAGELFF.

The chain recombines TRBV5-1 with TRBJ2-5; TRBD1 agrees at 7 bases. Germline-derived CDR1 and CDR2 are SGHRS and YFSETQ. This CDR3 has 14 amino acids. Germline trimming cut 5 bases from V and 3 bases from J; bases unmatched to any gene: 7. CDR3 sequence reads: CASRQGRYEETQYF. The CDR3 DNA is TGCGCCAGCAGACAGGGGAGATACGAAGAGACCCAGTACTTC.

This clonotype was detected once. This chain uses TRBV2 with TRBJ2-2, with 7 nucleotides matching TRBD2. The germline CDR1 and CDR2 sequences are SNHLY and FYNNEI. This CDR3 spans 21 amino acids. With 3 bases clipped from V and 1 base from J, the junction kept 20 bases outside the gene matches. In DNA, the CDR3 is TGTGCCAGCAGTGACTCGACCGGGTGGACTAGAGGTGGTGAGAACACCGGGGAGCTGTTTTTT. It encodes CASSDSTGWTRGGENTGELFF.

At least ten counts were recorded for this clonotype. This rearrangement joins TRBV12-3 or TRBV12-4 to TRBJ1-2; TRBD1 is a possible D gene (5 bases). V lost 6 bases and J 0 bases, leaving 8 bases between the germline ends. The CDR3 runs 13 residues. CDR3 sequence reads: CASSPRANYGYTF. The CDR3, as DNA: TGTGCCAGCAGCCCCAGGGCTAACTATGGCTACACCTTC.

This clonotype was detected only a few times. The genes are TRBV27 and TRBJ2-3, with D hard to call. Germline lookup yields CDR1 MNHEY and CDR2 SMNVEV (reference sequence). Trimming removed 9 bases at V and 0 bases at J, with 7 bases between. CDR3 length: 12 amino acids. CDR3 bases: TGTGCCAGTCTGTCTAGCACAGATACGCAGTATTTT. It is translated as CASLSSTDTQYF.

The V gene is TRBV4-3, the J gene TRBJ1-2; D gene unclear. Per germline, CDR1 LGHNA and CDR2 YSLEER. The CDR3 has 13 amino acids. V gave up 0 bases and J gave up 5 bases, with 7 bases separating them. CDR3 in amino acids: CASSQDQGYGYTF. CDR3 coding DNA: TGCGCCAGCAGCCAAGATCAAGGGTATGGCTACACCTTC.

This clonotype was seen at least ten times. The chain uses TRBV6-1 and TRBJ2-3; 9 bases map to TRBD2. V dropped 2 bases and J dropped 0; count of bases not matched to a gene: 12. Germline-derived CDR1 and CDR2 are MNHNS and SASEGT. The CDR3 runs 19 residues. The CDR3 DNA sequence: TGTGCCAGCAGTGAACTGCGGGGGGGCGCGGTTTCAAGCACAGATACGCAGTATTTT. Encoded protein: CASSELRGGAVSSTDTQYF.